The sequence of this T cell receptor beta chain was determined in a study of shared clonotypes between healthy human individuals. Turning to the study itself: Donor composition was a couple of women and three men, aged 18 to 49. Per donor, CD8 memory used one plate, CD8 naive used two, CD4 memory used three and CD4 naive used three. Whole-study findings and limits: Clonotype sharing across a few donors was observed for around 5% of naive CD4 clonotypes. Naive subsets usually exceeded memory subsets in estimated richness.

In the case of this clone: Its antigen is not known.

V dropped 1 base and J dropped 10 bases, with 11 bases sitting between them. CDR1 is MNHEY, CDR2 SMNVEV, per germline (reference sequence). The CDR3 extends over 13 amino acids. Repertoires were generated with immunoSEQ multiplex PCR, while TCRdb's copy carries only in-frame clones and drops some. The sample has about 820,000 clones, 80% to 95% seen once. CD45RO-negative cells were positively selected for CCR7, leaving out terminally differentiated effector memory CD45RA+ cells. This clonotype originated in a man younger than 45 in good health. Sequencing was performed on naive CD8+ T cells sorted from blood. The V and J genes are TRBV27 and TRBJ2-1, with D possibly being TRBD2 (6 bases). CDR3 nucleotide sequence: TGTGCCAGCAGTTTATATGGGGGGTGGGAGCAGTTCTTC. Amino acid sequence: CASSLYGGWEQFF.